This T cell receptor (beta chain) was retrieved from a study of CD8 T cells in Susac syndrome. High-throughput TCR beta sequencing covered peripheral CD8+ and CD4+ T cells. RNA amounts of roughly 0.5 to 1 ug underwent reverse transcription with random hexamers. TCRdb fed the immunoSEQ multiplex PCR reads into MiXCR, producing one record per CDR3 protein. The sample holds about 80,000 distinct CDR3 sequences, about 93% seen once. The length of the CDR3 is 13 residues. CDR1 is MGHRA and CDR2 is YSYEKL in the germline V gene. Trimming pared 1 base from V and 10 bases from J, leaving 13 bases between. This TCR derives from a human donor in good health. The chain joins TRBV4-1 to TRBJ1-1, with D perhaps TRBD1 (5 bases). What was sequenced was CD8+ T cells from PBMCs. CDR3 region: CASSQAGEFVAFF. CDR3 DNA sequence: TGCGCCAGCAGCCAAGCGGGGGAGTTCGTAGCTTTCTTT.